This T cell receptor (beta chain) was documented in a study of T cells in Graves' hyperthyroidism and ophthalmopathy. The V end lost 7 bases, the J end lost 3 bases, and 9 bases lay between the germline ends. The germline V gene encodes CDR1 SEHNR and CDR2 FQNEAQ (reference sequence). The CDR3 length is 12 residues. RNA transcripts gave rise to amplified TCR beta CDR3 regions. The HTBI primer set drove a first-round RT-PCR of the TCR CDR3. TCRdb fed the multiplex PCR reads into MiXCR, producing one record per CDR3 protein. Of 500,000 to 600,000 distinct CDR3 sequences in the sample, under 60% were seen once. Hyperthyroidism had been newly diagnosed in patients aged 18 to 65, and its duration was under 2 months.

The sequence came from a young woman with Graves' hyperthyroidism. The V and J genes are TRBV7-9 and TRBJ1-1; D is ambiguous. Sequenced input: peripheral blood or thyroid tissue (not recorded which). The chain's CDR3 is CASTSRDTEAFF. Here the CDR3 DNA reads TGTGCCAGCACCTCCCGAGACACTGAAGCTTTCTTT. Together with reference TRBV7-9 and TRBJ1-1, the CDR3 gives the full variable domain: DTGVSQNPRHKITKRGQNVTFRCDPISEHNRLYWYRQTLGQGPEFLTYFQNEAQLEKSRLLSDRFSAERPKGSFSTLEIQRTEQGDSAMYLCASTSRDTEAFFGQGTRLTVV.